Listed below are T cell receptor beta chains from one sample, sequenced in a study of TIL therapy for anti-PD-1-resistant metastatic lung cancer. Generated by immunoSEQ multiplex PCR, the TCRdb table keeps only in-frame clones and is missing some. The sample shows about 19,000 clones, roughly 85% of them seen only once. The sequencing here drew on blood, taken at baseline. These receptors originate from a person between 25 and 80 years old with non-small cell lung cancer. The CDR3 runs from the conserved cysteine through the conserved F or W. D genes are given only for firm matches. Some rows have no size entry. The others give once, few or many, or a class for an expanded clone.

clone size: once; D gene: NA; J gene: TRBJ2-2; V gene: TRBV10-2; CDR3 protein: CASNTLSAGELFF; CDR3 DNA: TGCGCCAGCAATACCCTTTCGGCCGGGGAGCTGTTTTTT
clone size: NA; D gene: NA; J gene: TRBJ1-1; V gene: TRBV9; CDR3 protein: CASSVAARLNTEAFF; CDR3 DNA: TGTGCCAGCAGCGTAGCGGCCAGACTGAACACTGAAGCTTTCTTT
clone size: NA; D gene: TRBD2; J gene: TRBJ2-5; V gene: TRBV30; CDR3 protein: CAWSLGLAGETQYF; CDR3 DNA: TGTGCCTGGAGCTTGGGACTAGCGGGGGAGACCCAGTACTTC
clone size: NA; D gene: NA; J gene: TRBJ1-2; V gene: TRBV7-2; CDR3 protein: CASSLGQRRGYTF; CDR3 DNA: TGTGCCAGCAGCCTTGGGCAGAGACGGGGCTACACCTTC
clone size: NA; D gene: NA; J gene: TRBJ2-5; V gene: TRBV7-9; CDR3 protein: CASSPGVEETQYF; CDR3 DNA: TGTGCCAGCAGTCCAGGGGTTGAAGAGACCCAGTACTTC
clone size: NA; D gene: TRBD1; J gene: TRBJ1-6; V gene: TRBV5-1; CDR3 protein: CASSLVQGRSRNSPLHF; CDR3 DNA: TGCGCCAGCAGCTTGGTACAGGGGCGCTCTCGCAATTCACCCCTCCACTTT
clone size: NA; D gene: NA; J gene: TRBJ2-5; V gene: TRBV7-3; CDR3 protein: CASSLNRARGQETQYF; CDR3 DNA: TGTGCCAGCAGCTTAAATCGGGCCAGGGGCCAAGAGACCCAGTACTTC
clone size: NA; D gene: NA; J gene: TRBJ2-7; V gene: TRBV7-9; CDR3 protein: CASSSSRGFSSYEQYF; CDR3 DNA: TGTGCCAGCAGCTCCTCTCGCGGCTTCAGCTCCTACGAGCAGTACTTC
clone size: once; D gene: NA; J gene: TRBJ1-1; V gene: TRBV29-1; CDR3 protein: CSVVETGNTEAFF; CDR3 DNA: TGCAGCGTTGTTGAGACAGGGAACACTGAAGCTTTCTTT
clone size: NA; D gene: NA; J gene: TRBJ2-3; V gene: TRBV18; CDR3 protein: CASSPIVSDTQYF; CDR3 DNA: TGTGCCAGCTCACCAATAGTCTCAGATACGCAGTATTTT
clone size: NA; D gene: NA; J gene: TRBJ1-4; V gene: TRBV9; CDR3 protein: CASSALGLREKLFF; CDR3 DNA: TGTGCCAGCAGCGCTCTCGGGCTCCGGGAAAAACTGTTTTTT
clone size: NA; D gene: NA; J gene: TRBJ2-7; V gene: TRBV11-2; CDR3 protein: CASSLNIGGYEQYF; CDR3 DNA: TGTGCCAGCAGCTTAAACATTGGCGGCTACGAGCAGTACTTC
clone size: NA; D gene: NA; J gene: TRBJ1-5; V gene: TRBV10-3; CDR3 protein: CAISEGSSNQPQHF; CDR3 DNA: TGTGCCATCAGTGAGGGTTCTAGCAATCAGCCCCAGCATTTT
clone size: NA; D gene: NA; J gene: TRBJ2-5; V gene: TRBV29-1; CDR3 protein: CSVASGGEETQYF; CDR3 DNA: TGCAGCGTTGCGTCTGGGGGTGAAGAGACCCAGTACTTC
clone size: NA; D gene: NA; J gene: TRBJ1-5; V gene: TRBV5-1; CDR3 protein: CASSQPGPSRGLNQPQHF; CDR3 DNA: TGCGCCAGCAGCCAACCGGGACCGAGCCGGGGTTTGAATCAGCCCCAGCATTTT
clone size: few; D gene: TRBD1; J gene: TRBJ1-5; V gene: TRBV19; CDR3 protein: CASSMDRGLGQPQHF; CDR3 DNA: TGTGCCAGTAGTATGGACAGGGGACTAGGCCAGCCCCAGCATTTT
clone size: NA; D gene: TRBD1; J gene: TRBJ1-2; V gene: TRBV30; CDR3 protein: CAWSEGQNYGYTF; CDR3 DNA: TGTGCCTGGAGTGAGGGACAGAACTATGGCTACACCTTC
clone size: NA; D gene: NA; J gene: TRBJ2-7; V gene: TRBV6-5; CDR3 protein: CASNGGVADYEQYF; CDR3 DNA: TGTGCCAGCAATGGGGGAGTAGCGGACTACGAGCAGTACTTC
clone size: NA; D gene: NA; J gene: TRBJ2-5; V gene: TRBV18; CDR3 protein: CASSPRAANYQETQYF; CDR3 DNA: TGTGCCAGCTCACCAAGGGCAGCGAACTACCAAGAGACCCAGTACTTC
clone size: NA; D gene: NA; J gene: TRBJ2-2; V gene: TRBV6-6; CDR3 protein: CASSYSGDGTGELFF; CDR3 DNA: TGTGCCAGCAGTTACTCAGGGGACGGCACCGGGGAGCTGTTTTTT
clone size: NA; D gene: NA; J gene: TRBJ1-1; V gene: TRBV29-1; CDR3 protein: CSVVSTDTEAFF; CDR3 DNA: TGCAGCGTTGTTTCGACGGACACTGAAGCTTTCTTT
clone size: few; D gene: NA; J gene: TRBJ1-5; V gene: TRBV19; CDR3 protein: CASSMGVEQPQHF; CDR3 DNA: TGTGCCAGTAGTATGGGAGTGGAGCAGCCCCAGCATTTT
clone size: NA; D gene: NA; J gene: TRBJ1-2; V gene: TRBV27; CDR3 protein: CASSLSTGRNYGYTF; CDR3 DNA: TGTGCCAGCAGTTTATCTACGGGGAGGAACTATGGCTACACCTTC
clone size: few; D gene: NA; J gene: TRBJ1-5; V gene: TRBV6-2/TRBV6-3; CDR3 protein: CASSSRVPQPQHF; CDR3 DNA: TGTGCCAGCAGTTCCCGCGTCCCCCAGCCCCAGCATTTT
clone size: NA; D gene: NA; J gene: TRBJ2-1; V gene: TRBV28; CDR3 protein: CASSAVSSYNEQFF; CDR3 DNA: TGTGCCAGCAGCGCAGTCAGCTCCTACAATGAGCAGTTCTTC
clone size: NA; D gene: NA; J gene: TRBJ2-2; V gene: TRBV19; CDR3 protein: CASSITSRGTGELFF; CDR3 DNA: TGTGCCAGTAGTATAACTAGCAGGGGCACCGGGGAGCTGTTTTTT
clone size: NA; D gene: TRBD1; J gene: TRBJ2-3; V gene: TRBV18; CDR3 protein: CASSPEADRGLSTDTQYF; CDR3 DNA: TGTGCCAGCTCACCAGAAGCCGACAGGGGGCTGAGCACAGATACGCAGTATTTT
clone size: NA; D gene: TRBD2; J gene: TRBJ2-1; V gene: TRBV19; CDR3 protein: CASSISLAGAPSSYNEQFF; CDR3 DNA: TGTGCCAGTAGTATCAGTCTAGCGGGGGCGCCGAGCTCCTACAATGAGCAGTTCTTC
clone size: NA; D gene: NA; J gene: TRBJ2-7; V gene: TRBV20-1; CDR3 protein: CSASRQGGVYEQYF; CDR3 DNA: TGCAGTGCTAGTAGACAGGGCGGGGTATACGAGCAGTACTTC
clone size: NA; D gene: TRBD2; J gene: TRBJ2-7; V gene: TRBV13; CDR3 protein: CASSYTSGLYEQYF; CDR3 DNA: TGTGCCAGCAGCTACACTAGCGGCCTCTACGAGCAGTACTTC
clone size: once; D gene: TRBD2; J gene: TRBJ2-7; V gene: TRBV7-9; CDR3 protein: CASSLVREDEQYF; CDR3 DNA: TGTGCCAGCAGCTTAGTCCGGGAGGACGAGCAGTACTTC
clone size: NA; D gene: NA; J gene: TRBJ2-3; V gene: TRBV30; CDR3 protein: CACLTGSTDTQYF; CDR3 DNA: TGTGCCTGCCTGACAGGTAGCACAGATACGCAGTATTTT
clone size: NA; D gene: TRBD1; J gene: TRBJ1-2; V gene: TRBV7-2; CDR3 protein: CASSLGGGQGNGYTF; CDR3 DNA: TGTGCCAGCAGCTTAGGGGGAGGACAGGGGAATGGCTACACCTTC